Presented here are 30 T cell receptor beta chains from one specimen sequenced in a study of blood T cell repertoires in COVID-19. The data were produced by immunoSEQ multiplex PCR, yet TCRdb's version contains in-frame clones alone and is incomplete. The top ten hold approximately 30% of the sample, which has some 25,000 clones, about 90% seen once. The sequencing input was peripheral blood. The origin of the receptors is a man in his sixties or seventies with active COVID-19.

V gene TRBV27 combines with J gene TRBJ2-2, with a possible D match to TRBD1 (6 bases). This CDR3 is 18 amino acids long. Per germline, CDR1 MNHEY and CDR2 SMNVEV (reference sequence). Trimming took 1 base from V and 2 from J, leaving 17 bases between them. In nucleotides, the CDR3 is TGTGCCAGCAGTTTATATGCTAGGCAGGGGTTTAACACCGGGGAGCTGTTTTTT. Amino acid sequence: CASSLYARQGFNTGELFF.

The CDR3 DNA is TGTGCCAGCAGCGTATCTCCTGTTGTCAGCGGGGGCACAGATACGCAGTATTTT. Translating it yields CASSVSPVVSGGTDTQYF. The rearrangement uses TRBV9 and TRBJ2-3; TRBD2 matches at 7 bases. Germline-derived CDR1 and CDR2 are SGDLS and YYNGEE. Trimming removed 1 base from V and 1 base from J; junction bases left unmatched: 12. This CDR3 spans 18 amino acids.

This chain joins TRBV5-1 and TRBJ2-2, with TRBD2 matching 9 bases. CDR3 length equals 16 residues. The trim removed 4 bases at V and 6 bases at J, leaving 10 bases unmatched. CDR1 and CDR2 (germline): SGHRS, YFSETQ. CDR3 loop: CASSPPPSGNAGELFF. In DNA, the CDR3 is TGCGCCAGCAGCCCACCCCCTAGCGGGAATGCCGGGGAGCTGTTTTTT. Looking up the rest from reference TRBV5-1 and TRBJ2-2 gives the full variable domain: KAGVTQTPRYLIKTRGQQVTLSCSPISGHRSVSWYQQTPGQGLQFLFEYFSETQRNKGNFPGRFSGRQFSNSRSEMNVSTLELGDSALYLCASSPPPSGNAGELFFGEGSRLTVL.

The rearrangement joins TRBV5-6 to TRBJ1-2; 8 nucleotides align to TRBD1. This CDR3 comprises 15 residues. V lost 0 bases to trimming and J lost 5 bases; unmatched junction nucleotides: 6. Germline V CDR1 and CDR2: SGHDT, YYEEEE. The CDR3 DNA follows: TGTGCCAGCAGCTTGGTAGGACAGGGTAAATATGGCTACACCTTC. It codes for CASSLVGQGKYGYTF.

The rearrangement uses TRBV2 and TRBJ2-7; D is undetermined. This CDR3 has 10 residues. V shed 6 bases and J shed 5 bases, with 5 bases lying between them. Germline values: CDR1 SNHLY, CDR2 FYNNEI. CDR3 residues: CASRLNEQYF. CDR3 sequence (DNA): TGTGCCAGCAGACTAAACGAGCAGTACTTC.

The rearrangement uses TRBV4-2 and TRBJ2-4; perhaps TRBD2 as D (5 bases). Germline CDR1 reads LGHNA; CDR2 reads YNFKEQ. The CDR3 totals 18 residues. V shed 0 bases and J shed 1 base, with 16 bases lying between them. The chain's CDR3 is CASSQEGRPGSAKNIQYF. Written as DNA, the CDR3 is TGTGCCAGCAGCCAAGAGGGCCGGCCGGGGTCGGCCAAAAACATTCAGTACTTC.

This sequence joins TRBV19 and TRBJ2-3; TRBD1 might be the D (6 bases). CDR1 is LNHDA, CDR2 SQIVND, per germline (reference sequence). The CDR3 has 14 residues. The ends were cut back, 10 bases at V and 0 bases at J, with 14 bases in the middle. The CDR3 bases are TGTGCCACCGGGTTGGGGGCTAGCACAGATACGCAGTATTTT. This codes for CATGLGASTDTQYF.

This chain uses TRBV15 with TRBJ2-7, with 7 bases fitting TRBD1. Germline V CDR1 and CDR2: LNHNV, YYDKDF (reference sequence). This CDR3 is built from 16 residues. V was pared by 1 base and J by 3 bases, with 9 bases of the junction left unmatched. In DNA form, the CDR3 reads TGTGCCACCAGCAGAGGCTCGGACAGGTGGGGCTACGAGCAGTACTTC. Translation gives CATSRGSDRWGYEQYF. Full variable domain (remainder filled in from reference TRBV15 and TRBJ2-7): DAMVIQNPRYQVTQFGKPVTLSCSQTLNHNVMYWYQQKSSQAPKLLFHYYDKDFNNEADTPDNFQSRRPNTSFCFLDIRSPGLGDTAMYLCATSRGSDRWGYEQYFGPGTRLTVT.

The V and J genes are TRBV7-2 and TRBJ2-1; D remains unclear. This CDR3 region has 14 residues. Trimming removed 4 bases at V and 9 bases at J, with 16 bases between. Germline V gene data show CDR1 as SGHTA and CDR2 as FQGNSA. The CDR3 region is CASSSGGSRSEQFF. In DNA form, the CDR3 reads TGTGCCAGCAGCTCCGGCGGTAGTAGGTCTGAGCAGTTCTTC.

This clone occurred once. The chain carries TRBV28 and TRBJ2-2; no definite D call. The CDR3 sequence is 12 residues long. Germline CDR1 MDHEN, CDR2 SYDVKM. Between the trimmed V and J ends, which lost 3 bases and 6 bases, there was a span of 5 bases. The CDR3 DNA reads TGTGCCAGCAGTTTGGGCGCCGGGGAGCTGTTTTTT. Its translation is CASSLGAGELFF.

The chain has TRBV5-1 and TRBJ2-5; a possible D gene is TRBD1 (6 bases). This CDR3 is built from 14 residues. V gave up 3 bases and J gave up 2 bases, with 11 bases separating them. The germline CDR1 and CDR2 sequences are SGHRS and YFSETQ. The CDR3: CASSSGQYQETQYF. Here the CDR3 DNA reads TGCGCCAGCAGCTCAGGACAGTATCAAGAGACCCAGTACTTC.

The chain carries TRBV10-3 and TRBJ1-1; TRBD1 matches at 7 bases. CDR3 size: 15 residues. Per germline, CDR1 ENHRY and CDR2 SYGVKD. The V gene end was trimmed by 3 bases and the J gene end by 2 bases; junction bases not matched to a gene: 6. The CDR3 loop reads CAISEQGKRNTEAFF. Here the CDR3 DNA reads TGTGCCATCAGTGAACAGGGGAAGAGAAACACTGAAGCTTTCTTT.

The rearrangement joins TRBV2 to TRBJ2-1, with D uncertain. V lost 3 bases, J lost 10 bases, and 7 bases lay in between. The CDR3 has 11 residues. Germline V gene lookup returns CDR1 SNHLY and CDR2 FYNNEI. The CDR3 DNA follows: TGTGCCAGCAGTGACGAGGTCGAGCAGTTCTTC. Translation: CASSDEVEQFF. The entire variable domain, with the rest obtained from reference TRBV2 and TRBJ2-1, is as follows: EPEVTQTPSHQVTQMGQEVILRCVPISNHLYFYWYRQILGQKVEFLVSFYNNEISEKSEIFDDQFSVERPDGSNFTLKIRSTKLEDSAMYFCASSDEVEQFFGPGTRLTVL.

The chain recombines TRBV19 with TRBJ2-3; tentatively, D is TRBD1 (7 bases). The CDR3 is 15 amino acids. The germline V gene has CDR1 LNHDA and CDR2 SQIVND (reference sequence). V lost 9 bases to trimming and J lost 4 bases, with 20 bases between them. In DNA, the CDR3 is TGTGCCAGCGGCAGGGGGGTAGCGAGCCCAGATACGCAGTATTTT. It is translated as CASGRGVASPDTQYF.

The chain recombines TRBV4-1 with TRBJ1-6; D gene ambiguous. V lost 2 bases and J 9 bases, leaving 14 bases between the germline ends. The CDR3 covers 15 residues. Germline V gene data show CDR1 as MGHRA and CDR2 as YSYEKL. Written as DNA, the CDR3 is TGCGCCAGCAGCCAATCCCCCGGGGTCGGTTCACCCCTCCACTTT. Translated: CASSQSPGVGSPLHF.

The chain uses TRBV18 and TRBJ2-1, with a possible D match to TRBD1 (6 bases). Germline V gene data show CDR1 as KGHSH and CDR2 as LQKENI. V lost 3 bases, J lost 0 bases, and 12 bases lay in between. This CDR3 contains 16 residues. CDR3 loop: CASSPARGSSYNEQFF. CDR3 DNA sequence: TGTGCCAGCTCACCGGCGAGGGGGAGCTCCTACAATGAGCAGTTCTTC.

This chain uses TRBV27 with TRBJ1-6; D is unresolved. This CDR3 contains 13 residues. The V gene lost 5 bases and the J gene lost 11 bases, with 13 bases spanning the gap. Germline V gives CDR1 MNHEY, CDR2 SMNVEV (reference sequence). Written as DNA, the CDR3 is TGTGCCAGCAGTCGGGGAATCGGGACACCCCTCCACTTT. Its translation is CASSRGIGTPLHF.

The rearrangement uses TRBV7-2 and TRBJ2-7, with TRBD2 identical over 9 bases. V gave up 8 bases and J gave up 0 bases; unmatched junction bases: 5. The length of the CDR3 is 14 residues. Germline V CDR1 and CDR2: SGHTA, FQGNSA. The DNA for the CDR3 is TGTGCCAGCGGCACTAGCGGGTACTCCTACGAGCAGTACTTC. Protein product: CASGTSGYSYEQYF.

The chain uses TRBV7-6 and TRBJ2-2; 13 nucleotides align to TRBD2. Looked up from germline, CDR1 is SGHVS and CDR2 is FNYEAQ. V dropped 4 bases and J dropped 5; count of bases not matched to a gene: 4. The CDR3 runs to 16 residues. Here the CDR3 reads CASSSLAGGQTGELFF. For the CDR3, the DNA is TGTGCCAGCAGCTCACTAGCGGGGGGGCAGACCGGGGAGCTGTTTTTT.

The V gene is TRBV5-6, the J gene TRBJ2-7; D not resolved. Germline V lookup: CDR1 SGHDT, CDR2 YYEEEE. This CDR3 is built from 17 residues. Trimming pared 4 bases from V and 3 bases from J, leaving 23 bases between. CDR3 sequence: CASSNHPRTAWIYEQYF. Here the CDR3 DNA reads TGTGCCAGCAGCAACCACCCCCGTACAGCCTGGATCTACGAGCAGTACTTC.

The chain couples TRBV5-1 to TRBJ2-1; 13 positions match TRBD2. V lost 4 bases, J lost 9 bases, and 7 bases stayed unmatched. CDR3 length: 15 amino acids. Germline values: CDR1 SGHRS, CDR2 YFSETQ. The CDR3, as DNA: TGCGCCAGCAGCGGCGGACTAGCGGGAGCCGGTGAGCAGTTCTTC. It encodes CASSGGLAGAGEQFF.

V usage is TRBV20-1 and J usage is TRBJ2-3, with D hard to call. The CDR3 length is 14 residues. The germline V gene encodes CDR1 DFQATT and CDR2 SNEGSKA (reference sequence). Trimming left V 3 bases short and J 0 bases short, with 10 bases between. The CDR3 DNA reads TGCAGTGCTAGTCTCCCTACCAGCACAGATACGCAGTATTTT. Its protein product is CSASLPTSTDTQYF.

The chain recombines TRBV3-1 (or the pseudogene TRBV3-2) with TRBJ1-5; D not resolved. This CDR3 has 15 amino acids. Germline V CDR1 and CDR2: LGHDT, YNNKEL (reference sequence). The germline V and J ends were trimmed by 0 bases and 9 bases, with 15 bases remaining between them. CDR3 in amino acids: CASSQDSGQRGPQHF. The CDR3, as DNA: TGTGCCAGCAGCCAAGATAGTGGCCAGCGCGGGCCCCAGCATTTT.

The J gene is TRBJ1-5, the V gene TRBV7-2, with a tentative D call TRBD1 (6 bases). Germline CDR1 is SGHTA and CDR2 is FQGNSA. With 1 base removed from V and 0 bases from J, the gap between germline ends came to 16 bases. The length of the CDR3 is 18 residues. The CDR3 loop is CASSLGRAGAYSNQPQHF. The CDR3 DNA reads TGTGCCAGCAGCTTAGGGCGGGCAGGGGCATATAGCAATCAGCCCCAGCATTTT.

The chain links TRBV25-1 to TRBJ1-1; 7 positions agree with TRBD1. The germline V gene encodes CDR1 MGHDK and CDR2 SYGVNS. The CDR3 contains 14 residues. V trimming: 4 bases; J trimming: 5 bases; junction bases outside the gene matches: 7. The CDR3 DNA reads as TGTGCCAGCAGTGTAGGGACAGTGAGGACTGAAGCTTTCTTT. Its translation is CASSVGTVRTEAFF.

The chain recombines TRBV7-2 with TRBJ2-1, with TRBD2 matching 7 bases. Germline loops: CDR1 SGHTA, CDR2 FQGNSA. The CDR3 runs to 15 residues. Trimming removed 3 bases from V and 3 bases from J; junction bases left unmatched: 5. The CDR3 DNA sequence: TGTGCCAGCAGCTTGATGGCGGGGGTCTACAATGAGCAGTTCTTC. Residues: CASSLMAGVYNEQFF.

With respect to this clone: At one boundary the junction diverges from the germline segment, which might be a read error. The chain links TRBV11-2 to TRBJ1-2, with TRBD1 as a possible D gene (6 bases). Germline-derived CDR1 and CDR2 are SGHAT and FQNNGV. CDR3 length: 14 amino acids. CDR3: CASSLEIGGYGYTF. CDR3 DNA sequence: TGTGCCAGCAGTTTAGAGATAGGGGGCTATGGCTACACCTTC.

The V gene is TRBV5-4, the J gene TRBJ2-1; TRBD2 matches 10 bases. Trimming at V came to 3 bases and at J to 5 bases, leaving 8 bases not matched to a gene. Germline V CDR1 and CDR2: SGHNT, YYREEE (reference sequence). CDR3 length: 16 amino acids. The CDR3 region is CASSWGIAGGDNEQFF. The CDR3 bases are TGTGCCAGCAGCTGGGGGATAGCGGGAGGAGACAATGAGCAGTTCTTC.

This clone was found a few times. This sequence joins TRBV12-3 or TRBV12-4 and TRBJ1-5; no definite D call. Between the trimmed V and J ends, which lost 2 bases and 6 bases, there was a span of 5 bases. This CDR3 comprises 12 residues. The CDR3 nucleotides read TGTGCCAGCAGTTTAAACAGTCAGCCCCAGCATTTT. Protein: CASSLNSQPQHF.

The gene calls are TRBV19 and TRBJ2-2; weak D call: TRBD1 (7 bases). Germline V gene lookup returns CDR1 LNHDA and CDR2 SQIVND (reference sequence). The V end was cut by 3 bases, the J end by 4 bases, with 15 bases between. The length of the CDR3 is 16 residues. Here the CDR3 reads CASSITGVRGTGELFF. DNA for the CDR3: TGTGCCAGTAGTATTACAGGGGTGCGGGGCACCGGGGAGCTGTTTTTT.